This record looks at one T cell receptor beta chain sequence and its context. No antigen is known for it. MiXCR, applied by TCRdb to the 5' RACE reads, yields one record per CDR3 protein. The sample records 650,000 to 750,000 distinct CDR3 sequences, about 20% being singletons. The CDR3 runs to 16 residues. Germline V lookup: CDR1 DFQATT, CDR2 SNEGSKA (reference sequence). Trimming took 6 bases from V and 1 from J, leaving 19 bases between them. The data were taken from a study of identical twins. Whole-study results and caveats: Weaker excess sharing between twins was seen in beta out-of-frame sequences.

These sequences were also reported in another study, on T cells expressing NK-cell markers. That work contributes: CD3+CD56+NKG2C+, CD3+CD56+NKG2C- and CD3+CD56-NKG2C+ T cells, once sorted, supplied the TCR beta repertoires. Dominant NKG2C+ clonotypes were found to form roughly 1.0-7.0% of CD8+ T cells in a handful of donors. These clonotypes also led the CD3+CD56-NKG2C+ fraction in a few donors.

The sequence derives from a woman aged 18-30 years in good health. Sequencing was carried out using PBMCs. The chain carries TRBV20-1 and TRBJ2-1; D gene uncertain. This CDR3 is CSAKDLGRRSYNEQFF. As DNA, the CDR3 is TGCAGTGCCAAAGATCTAGGGCGTCGATCCTACAATGAGCAGTTCTTC.